Listed below are T cell receptor beta chains from one sample, sequenced in a study of blood T cells in healthy people across ages. TCRdb reanalysed the 5' RACE reads using MiXCR and keeps one entry per CDR3 protein. The sample yields 730,000 or so distinct CDR3 sequences, about 42% seen once. Sequencing input: blood. The receptors shown here come from a woman aged 55 to 70 in good health. Both conserved end residues are part of each CDR3. The D gene is left open where the match is weak. Only some rows state a clone size, as once, few, many or a class for expanded clones.

clone_size j_call d_call v_call cdr3_aa cdr3_nt
few TRBJ2-1 TRBD2 TRBV27 CASSLEAGWGYNEQFF TGTGCCAGCAGTTTAGAAGCGGGATGGGGCTACAATGAGCAGTTCTTC
- TRBJ2-5 - TRBV7-3 CASSLEGGRRETQYF TGTGCCAGCAGCTTGGAGGGGGGTAGGCGAGAGACCCAGTACTTC
- TRBJ1-2 - TRBV6-2/TRBV6-3 CASSYSNGYTF TGTGCCAGTAGTTACTCGAATGGCTACACCTTC
- TRBJ2-3 - TRBV20-1 CGARAPDTQYF TGCGGAGCCCGGGCGCCTGATACGCAGTATTTT
- TRBJ1-5 TRBD1 TRBV5-8 CASSLSGTGGQPQHF TGTGCCAGCAGCTTGTCCGGGACAGGGGGTCAGCCCCAGCATTTT
- TRBJ2-1 TRBD2 TRBV20-1 CSPGGSSYDEQFF TGCAGTCCGGGGGGGAGCTCCTACGACGAGCAGTTCTTC
- TRBJ2-1 TRBD2 TRBV10-3 CAISAGEGNEQFF TGTGCCATCAGTGCCGGGGAGGGCAATGAGCAGTTCTTC
- TRBJ1-2 - TRBV15 CATSRASGGKTSDYGYTF TGTGCCACCAGCAGAGCTTCGGGGGGGAAGACCTCTGACTATGGCTACACCTTC
few TRBJ1-5 - TRBV20-1 CSATPQNQPQHF TGCAGTGCCACCCCCCAAAATCAGCCCCAGCATTTT
- TRBJ2-2 TRBD2 TRBV29-1 CSVEGLAGKRGISGELFF TGCAGCGTTGAAGGTCTAGCGGGGAAACGCGGGATCTCGGGGGAGCTGTTTTTT
- TRBJ2-7 TRBD1 TRBV3-1 CASEDQGDYEQYF TGTGCCAGCGAAGACCAGGGGGACTACGAGCAGTACTTC
- TRBJ1-2 TRBD1 TRBV29-1 CSVELGQNYGYTF TGCAGCGTTGAATTGGGACAGAACTATGGCTACACCTTC
- TRBJ2-1 - TRBV6-2/TRBV6-3 CASPPLPTESLYNEQFF TGTGCCAGCCCCCCCCTTCCGACCGAAAGCCTCTACAATGAGCAGTTCTTC
- TRBJ2-7 TRBD1 TRBV27 CASSIRQGENWEQYF TGTGCCAGCAGCATTCGACAGGGAGAAAATTGGGAGCAGTACTTC
- TRBJ1-4 - TRBV30 CAWSRGTTNEKLFF TGTGCCTGGAGTCGGGGTACAACTAATGAAAAACTGTTTTTT
- TRBJ2-1 TRBD2 TRBV6-5 CASSYSPSGGNNEQFF TGTGCCAGCAGTTACTCTCCCAGCGGGGGAAACAATGAGCAGTTCTTC
- TRBJ2-1 - TRBV20-1 CSARDVANEQFF TGCAGTGCTAGAGATGTGGCAAATGAGCAGTTCTTC
- TRBJ2-5 TRBD1 TRBV6-5 CASSAGQGLAGETQYF TGTGCCAGCAGCGCGGGACAGGGGTTAGCGGGAGAGACCCAGTACTTC
- TRBJ2-5 TRBD2 TRBV9 CASSPRGSGGAGETQYF TGTGCCAGCAGCCCCCGAGGTAGCGGGGGGGCAGGAGAGACCCAGTACTTC
- TRBJ2-2 TRBD2 TRBV4-3 CASSLAGLADTGELFF TGCGCCAGCAGCCTGGCCGGGCTAGCGGACACCGGGGAGCTGTTTTTT
few TRBJ1-1 - TRBV20-1 CSARQAGAEAFF TGCAGTGCTAGACAGGCGGGCGCTGAAGCTTTCTTT
few TRBJ2-1 - TRBV10-3 CAISGGGDSYNEQFF TGTGCCATCAGTGGAGGCGGGGACTCCTACAATGAGCAGTTCTTC
once TRBJ2-7 TRBD1 TRBV7-2 CASSPGGTGGAYEQYF TGTGCCAGCAGCCCCGGAGGGACAGGGGGCGCATACGAGCAGTACTTC
- TRBJ2-1 TRBD2 TRBV20-1 CSASGAESSGGYSYNEQFF TGCAGTGCTTCGGGGGCCGAATCTAGCGGGGGTTACTCCTACAATGAGCAGTTCTTC
- TRBJ1-6 - TRBV20-1 CSAKLQGSSYNSPLHF TGCAGTGCTAAACTACAGGGAAGCTCCTATAATTCACCCCTCCACTTT